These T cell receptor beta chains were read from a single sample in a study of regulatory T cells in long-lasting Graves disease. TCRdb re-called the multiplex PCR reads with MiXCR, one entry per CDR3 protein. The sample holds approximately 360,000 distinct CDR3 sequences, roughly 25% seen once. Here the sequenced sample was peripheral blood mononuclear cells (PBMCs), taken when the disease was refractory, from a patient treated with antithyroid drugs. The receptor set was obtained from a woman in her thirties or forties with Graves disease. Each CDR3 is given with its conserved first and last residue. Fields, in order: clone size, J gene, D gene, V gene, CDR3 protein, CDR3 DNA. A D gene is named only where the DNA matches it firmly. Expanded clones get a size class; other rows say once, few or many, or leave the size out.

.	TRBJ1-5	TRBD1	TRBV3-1	CASSHGTGSRPQHF	TGTGCCAGCAGCCATGGGACAGGTAGTCGCCCCCAGCATTTT
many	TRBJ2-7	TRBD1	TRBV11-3	CASSVSRDSPSYEQYF	TGTGCCAGCAGCGTCAGCCGGGACAGCCCATCCTACGAGCAGTACTTC
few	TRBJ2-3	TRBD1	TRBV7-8	CASSFYRDRERDTQYF	TGTGCCAGCAGCTTCTACCGGGACAGGGAAAGAGATACGCAGTATTTT
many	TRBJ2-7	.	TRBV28	CASSLGRGEQYF	TGTGCCAGCAGTTTAGGCCGGGGAGAGCAGTACTTC
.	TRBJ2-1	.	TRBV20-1	CSATQGLGNEQFF	TGCAGTGCTACGCAGGGCTTGGGGAATGAGCAGTTCTTC
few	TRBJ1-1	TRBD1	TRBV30	CAWHTYRGLGEAFF	TGTGCCTGGCACACCTACAGGGGGCTGGGTGAAGCTTTCTTT
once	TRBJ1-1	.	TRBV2	CASSEVGQVEQSRTEAFF	TGTGCCAGCAGTGAAGTGGGGCAGGTCGAACAGTCGCGGACTGAAGCTTTCTTT
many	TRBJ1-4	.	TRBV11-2	CASSFRQAATNEKLFF	TGTGCCAGCAGCTTTCGACAGGCTGCAACTAATGAAAAACTGTTTTTT
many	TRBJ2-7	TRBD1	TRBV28	CATANRGAYEQYF	TGTGCCACCGCTAACAGGGGCGCCTACGAGCAGTACTTC
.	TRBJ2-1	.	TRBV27	CASSLVWSGQYNEQFF	TGTGCCAGCAGTTTAGTCTGGTCTGGACAGTACAATGAGCAGTTCTTC
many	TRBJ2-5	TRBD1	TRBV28	CASSFDRVVETQYF	TGTGCCAGCAGCTTCGACAGGGTGGTAGAGACCCAGTACTTC
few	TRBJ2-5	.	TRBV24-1	CATSDHRPGVVPRETQYF	TGTGCCACCAGTGATCACCGCCCGGGAGTAGTCCCCCGGGAGACCCAGTACTTC
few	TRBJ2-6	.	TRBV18	CASSRGSGANVLTF	TGTGCCAGCTCACGGGGCTCTGGGGCCAACGTCCTGACTTTC
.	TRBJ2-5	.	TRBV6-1	CASKGGGGLETQYF	TGTGCCAGCAAAGGGGGGGGGGGCCTGGAGACCCAGTACTTC
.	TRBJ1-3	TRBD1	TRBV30	CAWGTGTSGNTIYF	TGTGCCTGGGGGACAGGGACATCAGGAAACACCATATATTTT
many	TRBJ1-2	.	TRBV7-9	CASSTQTWTLGYTF	TGTGCCAGCAGCACCCAGACGTGGACACTAGGCTACACCTTC
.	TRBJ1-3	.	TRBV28	CASSLDRDGDTIYF	TGTGCCAGCAGTTTGGACAGAGATGGGGACACCATATATTTT
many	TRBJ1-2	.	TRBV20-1	CSAMIHTNYGYTF	TGCAGTGCTATGATTCATACTAACTATGGCTACACCTTC
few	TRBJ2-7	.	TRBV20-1	CSARDPRLTYEQYF	TGCAGTGCTAGAGATCCCCGCCTTACCTACGAGCAGTACTTC
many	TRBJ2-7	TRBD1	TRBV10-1	CASSESDRGMMWEQYF	TGCGCCAGCAGTGAGTCGGACAGGGGGATGATGTGGGAGCAGTACTTC
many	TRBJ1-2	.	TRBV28	CATSATGSDGYTF	TGTGCCACTTCAGCCACAGGGTCTGATGGCTACACCTTC
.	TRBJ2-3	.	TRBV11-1	CASSFTGVEADTQYF	TGTGCCAGCAGCTTCACGGGAGTCGAGGCAGATACGCAGTATTTT
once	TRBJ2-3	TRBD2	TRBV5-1	CASSLRLAGVNTQYF	TGCGCCAGCAGCTTGAGGCTAGCGGGAGTGAATACGCAGTATTTT
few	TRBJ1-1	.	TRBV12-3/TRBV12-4	CASSFIFRGEAFF	TGTGCCAGCAGTTTTATCTTTCGTGGGGAAGCTTTCTTT
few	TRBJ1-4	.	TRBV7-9	CASSSPGTNNEKLFF	TGTGCCAGCAGCTCCCCCGGGACAAATAATGAAAAACTGTTTTTT
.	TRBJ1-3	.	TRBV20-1	CSARLTSGNTIYF	TGCAGTGCACGGTTGACCTCTGGAAACACCATATATTTT
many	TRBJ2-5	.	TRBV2	CASSGEYQETQYF	TGTGCCAGCAGTGGGGAGTACCAAGAGACCCAGTACTTC